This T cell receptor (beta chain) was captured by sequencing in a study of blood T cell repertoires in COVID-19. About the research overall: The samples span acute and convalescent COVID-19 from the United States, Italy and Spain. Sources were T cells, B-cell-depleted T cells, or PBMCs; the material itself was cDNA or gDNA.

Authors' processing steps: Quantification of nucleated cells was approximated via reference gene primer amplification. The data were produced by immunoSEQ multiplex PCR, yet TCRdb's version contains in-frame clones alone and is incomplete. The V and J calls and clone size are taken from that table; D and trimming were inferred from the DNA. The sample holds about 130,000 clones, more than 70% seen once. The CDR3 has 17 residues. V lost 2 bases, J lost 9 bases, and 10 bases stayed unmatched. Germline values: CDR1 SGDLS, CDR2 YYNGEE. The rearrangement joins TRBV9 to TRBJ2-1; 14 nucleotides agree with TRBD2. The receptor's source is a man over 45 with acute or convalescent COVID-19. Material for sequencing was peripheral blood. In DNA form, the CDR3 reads TGTGCCAGCAGCGTCGGGACCGGGACTAGCGGGAGACCTGAGCAGTTCTTC. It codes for CASSVGTGTSGRPEQFF.